This T cell receptor beta chain originates from a study of shared clonotypes between healthy human individuals. Remarks on this clone: Additional DNA sequences in this sample encode the identical CDR3.

Some clones are missing from TCRdb's copy, which holds only in-frame ones; the method was immunoSEQ multiplex PCR. Of millions of clones in the sample, just over 90% were seen once. Material for sequencing was naive CD4+ T cells sorted from blood. Specified subset: CD45RA+ positively selected. The source is a young man in good health.

The CDR3, as DNA: TGTGCCTGGAGGACAGACTATAATTCACCCCTCCACTTT. It is translated as CAWRTDYNSPLHF. The V call is TRBV30, the J call TRBJ1-6, with a tentative D call TRBD1 (5 bases). The CDR3 loop spans 13 amino acids. Trimming cost V 3 bases and J 3 bases, with 6 bases left between them. CDR1 is GTSNPN and CDR2 is SVGIG in the germline V gene (reference sequence).